The rows below give T cell receptor beta chains drawn from one sample of a study of blood T cell repertoires in COVID-19. This table comes from immunoSEQ multiplex PCR, and its TCRdb copy is limited to in-frame clones, with some not included. The table records over 100,000 clones, more than 75% of them present only once. Sequencing was done on a sample of peripheral blood. These receptors originate from a man aged 40-55 years with acute or convalescent COVID-19. Each CDR3 is given without its conserved first and last residue. The order of the fields is V gene, J gene, CDR3 protein.

TRBV5-1,TRBJ2-7,ASSSLMTSGSFDEQY
TRBV12-3/TRBV12-4,TRBJ1-1,ASSRTVRGAF
TRBV9,TRBJ2-5,ASSHRQGQGETQY
TRBV5-4,TRBJ1-2,ASSTPGQGALGYT
TRBV18,TRBJ1-1,ASSPPGSSNTEAF
TRBV30,TRBJ1-2,AWSLGQGGGGYT
TRBV3-1/TRBV3-2,TRBJ1-1,ASSPRTGNDDTEAF
TRBV29-1,TRBJ1-1,SVTQGATEAF
TRBV5-4,TRBJ2-1,ASSLGTSSSYNEQF
TRBV7-3,TRBJ2-7,ATRSAGKRPYEQY
TRBV21-1,TRBJ1-1,ASSKEPHSPTEAF
TRBV7-8,TRBJ1-1,ASSLGEVSGEAF
TRBV7-2,TRBJ2-3,ASSLVRGNTDTQY
TRBV28,TRBJ1-3,ATYQENTIY
TRBV7-7,TRBJ2-1,ACGGDRGLPYNEQF
TRBV7-9,TRBJ2-2,ASSPTSGGSPGELF
TRBV7-2,TRBJ1-6,ASSLSGPKMAGGNSPLH
TRBV12-5,TRBJ1-3,ASGSGGGNTIY
TRBV12-3/TRBV12-4,TRBJ1-2,ASSQDRFGGYT
TRBV4-1,TRBJ1-2,ASSQDGQEIYGYT
TRBV19,TRBJ1-6,ASGGQSLWYSPLH
TRBV5-5,TRBJ1-1,ASSSTEVEAF
TRBV29-1,TRBJ2-1,SVEVAGGPF
TRBV4-3,TRBJ1-1,ASSQDWRGTEAF